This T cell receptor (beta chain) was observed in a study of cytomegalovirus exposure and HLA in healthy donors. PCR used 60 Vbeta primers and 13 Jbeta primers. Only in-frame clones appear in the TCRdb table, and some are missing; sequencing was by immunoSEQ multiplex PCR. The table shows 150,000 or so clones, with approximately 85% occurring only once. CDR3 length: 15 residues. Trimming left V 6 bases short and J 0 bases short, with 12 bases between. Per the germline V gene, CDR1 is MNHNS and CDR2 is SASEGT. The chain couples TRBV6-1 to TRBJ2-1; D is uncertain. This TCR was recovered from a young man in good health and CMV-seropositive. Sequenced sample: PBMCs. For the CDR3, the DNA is TGTGCCAGCAGGTCGTCGTGGAGCTCCTACAATGAGCAGTTCTTC. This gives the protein CASRSSWSSYNEQFF.